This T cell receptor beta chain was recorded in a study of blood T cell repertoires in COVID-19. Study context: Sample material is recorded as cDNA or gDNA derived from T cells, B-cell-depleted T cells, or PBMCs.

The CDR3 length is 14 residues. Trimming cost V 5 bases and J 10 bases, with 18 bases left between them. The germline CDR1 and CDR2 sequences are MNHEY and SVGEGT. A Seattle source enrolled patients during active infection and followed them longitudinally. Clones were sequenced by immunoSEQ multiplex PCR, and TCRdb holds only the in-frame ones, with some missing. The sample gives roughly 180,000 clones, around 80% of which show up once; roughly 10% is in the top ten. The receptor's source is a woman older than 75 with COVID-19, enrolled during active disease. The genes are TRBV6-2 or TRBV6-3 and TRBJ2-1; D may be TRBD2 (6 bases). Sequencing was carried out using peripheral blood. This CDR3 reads CASSDVTRDGEQFF. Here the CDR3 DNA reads TGTGCCAGCAGTGACGTGACTAGGGATGGAGAGCAGTTCTTC.